This TCR beta chain was identified in a study of cytomegalovirus exposure and HLA in healthy donors (dated by TCRdb to the late 2010s). In the study overall: According to an earlier analysis of a few hundred of the donors, about 180 million T cells yielded 117 million unique TCR beta sequences and less than 300 Gb of sequence data. Across some 400 genotyped donors of the cohort, an average of 235,054 unique TCR beta nucleotide sequences per donor were sequenced, and roughly 17% of those sequences were non-productive. Donor age, sex, ethnicity and CMV serostatus were compiled alongside the repertoire data. A later genetic analysis used genome-wide SNP genotypes for about 60% of the 666 donors, treating that subset as a discovery cohort. The study was designed to test whether signatures of past pathogen exposure could be identified by cataloging public T cell receptors. The later analysis used no new phenotypic data to find candidate immune exposures, relying instead on TCR beta sequences and their occurrence across donors. The number of donors typed differed by locus, with roughly 629-640 for A, B, C, DRB1 and DQB1, 522 for DQA1, some 570 for DPA1, and over 400 for DPB1. Several DR-DQ haplotypes were treated as single units for association and clustering because of strong linkage in the cohort. In an earlier analysis of roughly 540 of the donors, high-throughput TCR beta sequencing was used to judge whether each TCR beta V gene segment behaved as functional or pseudogenic. In addition to the first cohort of hundreds of subjects, a separate validation cohort of approximately 130 different subjects was used. To predict cytomegalovirus infection status, the study brought together high-throughput TCR immunosequencing, statistical association of individual TCRs with disease status, and machine learning. Around 300 gigabases of sequencing data and approximately 85 million unique TCR sequences were included in an early release covering roughly 600 HLA-typed donors. The genetic ancestry cluster associated with self-reported Caucasian donors included roughly 84% of the roughly 360 genotyped donors. The T cell repertoires of around 670 subjects were profiled by immunosequencing and related to cytomegalovirus serostatus. All discovery cohort repertoires had been generated using a single sequencing platform. Both class I and class II loci were covered by HLA typing, at four-digit resolution. A later analysis re-analyzed previously published TCR beta repertoires from roughly 600 donors and added high-resolution HLA genotyping to study TCR occurrence patterns.

V loses 5 bases at its end and J loses 5 bases; junction bases beyond the gene matches: 7. From its cysteine to its phenylalanine, the CDR3 spans 14 amino acids. The sequence is cut down to CDR3 DNA, 42 bases in frame from base 1. CDR1 SGHAT and CDR2 FQNNGV were looked up in the germline V gene. Libraries were prepared through the immunoSEQ multiplex PCR assay. For the multiplex PCR, a mixture combining 60 forward primers for TCR Vbeta segments and 13 reverse primers for TCR Jbeta segments was used. A multiplex PCR assay on genomic DNA amplified the CDR3 region of rearranged TCR beta genes. The amplified TCR beta libraries were sequenced on the Illumina HiSeq System as 87-base-pair reads. The authors' analysis ran thus. Across the roughly 700 repertoires, a later analysis counted tens of millions of unique TCR beta chains, roughly 11 million of which were shared by at least two donors. A nearest-neighbor algorithm error-corrected the raw reads and collapsed the reads into unique sequences, merging closely related sequences to remove PCR and sequencing errors. V, D and J gene segments were assigned by aligning CDR3 sequences to IMGT reference sequences. For a sequence to be retained, a match of at least six nucleotides was required to both a V gene segment and a J gene segment. A rearrangement was called productive if the CDR3 had no stop codons and remained in frame with V and J, and every other rearrangement was called non-productive. Following IMGT convention, CDR3 was defined as the stretch from the second conserved V-encoded cysteine to the conserved J-encoded phenylalanine. The earlier analysis of approximately 500 of the donors excluded sequences that lacked an unambiguous match to a single V gene segment. An earlier analysis of several hundred of the donors classified V segments as functional when productive rearrangements were above 56.7% and as segregating when the standard deviation between donors was above 5%. A statistical classification framework was built to diagnose cytomegalovirus status from the catalog of TCR beta chain sequences. In a later analysis, TCR nucleotide sequences were compared against IMGT/GENE-DB human TR gene sequences so that V and J genes could be assigned. A later analysis assigned CDR3 sequences and most-parsimonious VDJ recombination scenarios with the TCRdist pipeline. In a later analysis, each TCR beta chain was defined by its CDR3 amino acid sequence together with its V-gene family, and reads lacking a unique V-gene family were excluded. In a later analysis, 550 to 650 highly shared, low-generation-probability nucleotide sequences were removed to address suspected cross-contamination and a sequencing artifact. For each public chain, a later analysis derived a clonal expansion index from normalized ranks of inferred template counts within each repertoire. In a later analysis, generation probabilities were computed with a VDJ recombination model fitted to out-of-frame rearrangements, and the resulting probabilities were checked against IGoR. Hypergeometric tests were used in a later analysis to score TCR-TCR, TCR-HLA and TCR-CMV co-occurrence, with a repertoire-size bias correction applied to the TCR pairs. False discovery rates were estimated in a later analysis by permuting HLA or CMV assignments 20 times. In a later analysis, co-occurring TCRs were grouped with DBSCAN, and TCRdist sequence similarity was added when clustering was performed within HLA-allele-positive subsets. Repertoires with fewer than 30,000 or more than 120,000 public chains, plus five repertoires with anomalous nucleotide sharing, were excluded from co-occurrence clustering. Not all clones reach the TCRdb copy of this immuneACCESS table, which keeps in-frame sequences only. Checked studies attribute under half of the gap to unresolved V genes and leave the rest unexplained. The V and J calls and clone size come from that table; D and trimming were worked out from the DNA. Within this sample are roughly 170,000 clones, with about four fifths of them counted one time only. The ten largest clones take up around 4.9% of the sample.

In total, over 600 healthy bone marrow donors made up the cohort. At the time of sampling, every cohort member was nominally healthy, though immune exposures that went unrecorded were likely present. The donor was CMV seronegative and belonged to the group of 352 seronegative cohort members. Each donor provided a peripheral blood sample, and peripheral blood mononuclear cells were used for TCR beta sequencing. The Qiagen DNeasy Blood Extraction Kit was used to extract genomic DNA from the blood cell samples. Remarks on this clone: Its cognate antigen has yet to be identified. No per-base quality is available; no much larger clone lies one base away.

The research as a whole found: In a later genetic analysis, a missense DCLRE1C variant was associated with V-gene and J-gene trimming of TCR beta chains, and the association was replicated in an independent cohort. In vitro tests confirmed that a few of the cytomegalovirus-associated TCR beta chains recognize cytomegalovirus antigens. This cohort had only TCR beta chains sequenced, and the lack of alpha or paired-chain data limited which features could be detected. Linkage disequilibrium might explain the correlated functional status among segregating V segments, but an unknown experimental factor could not be excluded. In a later analysis, most CMV-associated TCR beta chains were found to appear HLA-restricted, with HLA associations seemingly driven largely by CMV exposure. When HLA alleles, especially DR and DQ, strongly co-occurred, TCR associations were difficult to assign to individual alleles. A further reported finding was that TCR beta sequences accurately predicted the HLA-A and HLA-B alleles for most subjects in the first cohort. According to the authors, the approach could potentially be generalized to other disease states and immunological phenotypes. The study listed 164 TCR beta chains as associated with cytomegalovirus. In a later analysis, some 18,000 TCR beta sequences were associated with specific HLA alleles at a false discovery rate of 0.05. In a later analysis, HLA-associated TCR beta chains showed more clonal expansion and lower generation probabilities than non-associated chains that were equally common. In both the original and validation cohorts, the classifier was reported to diagnose cytomegalovirus status with high specificity and sensitivity. According to a later analysis, parvovirus B19, influenza, CMV and Epstein-Barr virus appeared linked to several top co-occurrence clusters. In an earlier analysis of 450 to 750 of the donors, most TCR beta V segments appeared in productive rearrangements about 87% or about 30% of the time, broadly matching IMGT annotations. For the cohort, immune exposure information was limited to CMV serostatus. According to a later genetic analysis, donors in an Asian-associated ancestry cluster had fewer N-insertions in productive TCRs than the roughly 670-donor mean. According to a later analysis, TCR association rates differed among HLA loci, with DRB1 alleles showing the most associated TCRs and HLA-C alleles showing the fewest. A cluster of highly shared sequence variants was judged likely to represent a technical artifact of the sequencing pipeline. While some public TCRs were present in many individuals, most TCR sequences turned up only very rarely across donors. Sequencing depth was assumed to be roughly uniform across donors in the presence/absence analyses, though that assumption may not hold. Some IMGT-functional V segments, including TRBV6-2 and TRBV6-3, could not be told apart with the 87-base-pair reads, so those segments were excluded. Because counts were too low, about 18 rarely observed V segments, including chromosome 9 orphons, were left out of the earlier analysis of a few hundred of the donors. Because HLA typing was missing for some donors at each locus, association tests included only the typed subset.

The origin of this receptor is a man between 18 and 35 years old in good health and CMV-seronegative. Sequenced: PBMCs. The V and J segments used are TRBV11-2 and TRBJ1-1; the junction holds 8 bases that match TRBD1. The CDR3 amino acid sequence is: CASSPGGVWTEAFF. In nucleotide form, the sequence is TGTGCCAGCAGCCCAGGGGGCGTATGGACTGAAGCTTTCTTT.